This T cell receptor beta chain was recovered during a study of blood T cell repertoires in COVID-19. In the study overall: From the United States, Italy and Spain came samples of acute and convalescent COVID-19. PBMCs, B-cell-depleted T cells, or T cells were the source of the cDNA or gDNA that made up the material.

Seattle's enrolled individuals joined amid active infection and were then monitored longitudinally. In the study's own analysis: Nucleated cell number was recorded as an estimate derived from reference gene primer amplification. Produced via immunoSEQ multiplex PCR; TCRdb's table is partial and in-frame only. V, J and clone size are taken as reported in that table, and D and trimming were inferred from the DNA itself. The sample contains 95,000 to 100,000 clones, roughly 90% of which appear only once. V was pared by 0 bases and J by 0 bases, with 7 bases between. Germline CDR1 and CDR2: SGHRS and YFSETQ. This CDR3 has 16 amino acids.

V is TRBV5-1 and J is TRBJ1-6, with D unresolved. This TCR was sampled from a human donor with COVID-19, enrolled during active disease. The donor label of this sample is uncertain. The specimen sequenced was peripheral blood. CDR3 nucleotides: TGCGCCAGCAGCTTGGATTCGAGCTCCTATAATTCACCCCTCCACTTT. Its protein product is CASSLDSSSYNSPLHF.